These 24 T cell receptor beta chains share one sample of origin, sequenced in a study of neurological immune-mediated disorders. TCRdb re-analysed the 5' RACE reads in MiXCR, keeping a single row per CDR3 protein. The table shows roughly 56,000 distinct CDR3 sequences, with 3% to 4% occurring only once. Sequencing input: PBMCs. These TCRs come from a woman between 55 and 75 years old with multiple sclerosis.

Many counts were recorded for this clonotype. This sequence joins TRBV29-1 and TRBJ2-2; possibly TRBD2 for D (5 bases). The V end was cut by 2 bases, the J end by 6 bases, with 16 bases between. CDR1 SQVTM and CDR2 ANQGSEA come from the germline V gene. This CDR3 comprises 15 residues. In DNA, the CDR3 is TGCAGCGTTGAAAGGAGCCTCGAGGGTTCCGGGGAGCTGTTTTTT. It yields the protein CSVERSLEGSGELFF.

This clonotype was counted at least ten times. V gene TRBV5-1 combines with J gene TRBJ1-2; D is possibly TRBD1 (6 bases). Germline loops: CDR1 SGHRS, CDR2 YFSETQ. V was clipped by 4 bases and J by 6 bases, with 19 bases between them. The CDR3 totals 15 residues. CDR3 in amino acids: CASSMRATGFDGYTF. The CDR3 nucleotides are TGCGCCAGCAGCATGAGAGCCACAGGGTTTGATGGCTACACCTTC.

The sample holds many counts of this clonotype. The chain carries TRBV9 and TRBJ2-1, with 9 bases identical to TRBD1. Germline assignment: CDR1 SGDLS and CDR2 YYNGEE. CDR3 length equals 17 residues. The ends lost 4 bases at V and 3 bases at J; junction bases unmatched: 11. The CDR3 spells CASSPTQWDRDYNEQFF. CDR3 in DNA: TGTGCCAGCAGCCCAACGCAGTGGGACAGGGACTACAATGAGCAGTTCTTC.

The sample holds a few counts of this clonotype. A much larger clone lies a single base off, so this may be a read error. J is TRBJ2-1 and V is TRBV20-1; a possible D gene is TRBD1 (6 bases). CDR1 DFQATT and CDR2 SNEGSKA come from the germline V gene (reference sequence). CDR3 length: 13 residues. The CDR3 region has the DNA TGCAGCCTGGCGACAGGCCACCACAATGAGCAGTTCTTC. Encoded protein: CSLATGHHNEQFF.

This clonotype came up many times. V gene TRBV6-1 combines with J gene TRBJ1-2; D not resolved. Germline V gene lookup returns CDR1 MNHNS and CDR2 SASEGT. The CDR3 loop spans 13 amino acids. V was trimmed by 2 bases and J by 3 bases, leaving 7 bases between them. CDR3 region: CASSESPYYGYTF. CDR3 coding DNA: TGTGCCAGCAGTGAATCCCCCTACTATGGCTACACCTTC.

This clonotype occurred many times. This chain links TRBV20-1 with TRBJ2-3, with D possibly being TRBD2 (6 bases). Per the germline V gene, CDR1 is DFQATT and CDR2 is SNEGSKA (reference sequence). V was clipped by 3 bases and J by 0 bases, with 10 bases between them. The CDR3 spans 14 residues. Here the CDR3 reads CSARGGTSTDTQYF. Here the CDR3 DNA reads TGCAGTGCTAGGGGGGGAACTAGCACAGATACGCAGTATTTT.

This clonotype was recorded many times. The chain combines TRBV20-1 with TRBJ1-2; TRBD1 matches at 9 bases. The CDR3 consists of 16 residues. The germline V gene encodes CDR1 DFQATT and CDR2 SNEGSKA (reference sequence). After removal of 0 bases from V and 7 bases from J, the junction contained 12 bases not matched to a gene. In DNA, the CDR3 is TGCAGTGCTAGAGATATCGGACAGGGGAGACATCGTGGCTACACCTTC. Amino acids: CSARDIGQGRHRGYTF.

This clonotype has ten or more counts. V and J are TRBV10-3 and TRBJ2-7, with 7 positions matching TRBD2. Trimming at V came to 10 bases and at J to 0 bases, leaving 15 bases not matched to a gene. Germline CDR1 and CDR2: ENHRY and SYGVKD. The CDR3 sequence is 16 residues long. The CDR3 DNA is TGTGCCACCACGCGGGGGAGGGAAGGAAACTCCTACGAGCAGTACTTC. Protein product: CATTRGREGNSYEQYF.

Ten or more counts support this clonotype. V usage is TRBV3-1 and J usage is TRBJ1-4; possibly TRBD1 for D (6 bases). Germline loops: CDR1 LGHDT, CDR2 YNNKEL (reference sequence). Trimming removed 2 bases from V and 4 bases from J, with 14 bases in between. This CDR3 contains 16 residues. The CDR3 bases are TGTGCCAGCAGCCAACCCCTGACAGGTGGTAATGAAAAACTGTTTTTT. This gives the protein CASSQPLTGGNEKLFF.

Ten or more counts support this clonotype. This chain uses TRBV5-1 with TRBJ2-1; D is uncertain. V shed 3 bases and J shed 4 bases, with 8 bases lying between them. The CDR3 totals 13 residues. Germline loops: CDR1 SGHRS, CDR2 YFSETQ. DNA for the CDR3: TGCGCCAGCAGCTCGAGAAATTACAATGAGCAGTTCTTC. It codes for CASSSRNYNEQFF.

This clonotype was picked up many times. V gene TRBV3-1 combines with J gene TRBJ2-2; D ambiguous. The V end was cut by 0 bases, the J end by 2 bases, with 7 bases between. This CDR3 spans 15 amino acids. Germline V gene lookup returns CDR1 LGHDT and CDR2 YNNKEL (reference sequence). CDR3 protein: CASSQDPPNTGELFF. The CDR3 DNA follows: TGTGCCAGCAGCCAAGACCCCCCAAACACCGGGGAGCTGTTTTTT.

This clonotype was observed at least ten times. This rearrangement joins TRBV20-1 to TRBJ2-4; TRBD1 aligns across 8 bases. The CDR3 extends over 15 amino acids. The germline V gene has CDR1 DFQATT and CDR2 SNEGSKA (reference sequence). The trim removed 6 bases at V and 2 bases at J, leaving 9 bases unmatched. The chain's CDR3 is CSAIRRDRTKNIQYF. CDR3 in DNA: TGCAGTGCGATCCGAAGGGACAGGACCAAAAACATTCAGTACTTC.

The sample holds many counts of this clonotype. This sequence joins TRBV6-5 and TRBJ2-5, with TRBD1 identical over 11 bases. The CDR3 runs 16 residues. V trimming: 2 bases; J trimming: 3 bases; junction bases outside the gene matches: 5. Germline V CDR1 and CDR2: MNHEY, SVGAGI. CDR3 DNA: TGTGCCAGCAGTTACCCACCGGGACAGGGGGAAGAGACCCAGTACTTC. Encoded protein: CASSYPPGQGEETQYF.

This clonotype was picked up many times. The J gene is TRBJ1-1, the V gene TRBV5-5; perhaps TRBD1 as D (6 bases). V shed 4 bases and J shed 7 bases, with 17 bases lying between them. This CDR3 is built from 14 residues. Germline V gene data show CDR1 as SGHKS and CDR2 as YYEKEE (reference sequence). The chain's CDR3 is CASSLPRGPLEAFF. In DNA form, the CDR3 reads TGTGCCAGCAGCCTACCGCGGGGGCCCCTTGAAGCTTTCTTT. The full variable domain, rest sourced from reference TRBV5-5 and TRBJ1-1, is DAGVTQSPTHLIKTRGQQVTLRCSPISGHKSVSWYQQVLGQGPQFIFQYYEKEERGRGNFPDRFSARQFPNYSSELNVNALLLGDSALYLCASSLPRGPLEAFFGQGTRLTVV.

The sample holds many counts of this clonotype. The chain joins TRBV5-1 to TRBJ2-1, with TRBD2 identical over 7 bases. The CDR3 consists of 15 residues. The V and J ends lost 3 bases and 6 bases, in that order; junction bases with no gene match: 9. Germline lookup yields CDR1 SGHRS and CDR2 YFSETQ. The CDR3 DNA reads as TGCGCCAGCAGCTCCCGGGGGGAGGGCCCCAATGAGCAGTTCTTC. Encoded protein: CASSSRGEGPNEQFF.

This clonotype was observed many times. J is TRBJ2-3 and V is TRBV7-8, with TRBD2 matching over 10 bases. Germline assignment: CDR1 SGHVS and CDR2 FQNEAQ. V shed 6 bases, J shed 3 bases, and the junction held 3 bases outside the gene matches. The CDR3 covers 14 residues. The CDR3 region has the DNA TGTGCCAGCAGACGGACTAGCGGTACAGATACGCAGTATTTT. Translating gives CASRRTSGTDTQYF.

This clonotype has at least ten counts. This chain joins TRBV5-1 and TRBJ2-1; a weak D match, TRBD1 (6 bases). V was cut by 0 bases and J by 3 bases, with 7 bases left in between. Germline loops: CDR1 SGHRS, CDR2 YFSETQ. The CDR3 spans 14 residues. The chain's CDR3 is CASSLADSYNEQFF. The CDR3 nucleotides read TGCGCCAGCAGCTTGGCGGACAGCTACAATGAGCAGTTCTTC.

This clonotype is judged medium-sized (0.01 to 0.1%). The chain couples TRBV6-2 or TRBV6-3 to TRBJ2-3; D may be TRBD1 (6 bases). This CDR3 contains 13 residues. Trimming left V 2 bases short and J 6 bases short, with 9 bases between. The germline V gene has CDR1 MNHEY and CDR2 SVGEGT. This CDR3 reads CASSYQGYDTQYF. In DNA, the CDR3 is TGTGCCAGCAGTTACCAGGGGTATGATACGCAGTATTTT.

At least ten counts were recorded for this clonotype. The chain carries TRBV7-9 and TRBJ1-2, with 7 bases lining up with TRBD1. The CDR3 extends over 15 amino acids. Germline V lookup: CDR1 SEHNR, CDR2 FQNEAQ (reference sequence). J was trimmed by 4 bases and V by 5 bases; bases with no gene match: 10. DNA for the CDR3: TGTGCCAGCAGCGCGTCGGCAGGGGGGCTCTATGGCTACACCTTC. It translates to CASSASAGGLYGYTF. Looking up the rest from reference TRBV7-9 and TRBJ1-2 gives the full variable domain: DTGVSQNPRHKITKRGQNVTFRCDPISEHNRLYWYRQTLGQGPEFLTYFQNEAQLEKSRLLSDRFSAERPKGSFSTLEIQRTEQGDSAMYLCASSASAGGLYGYTFGSGTRLTVV.

This clonotype showed up many times. The chain combines TRBV11-2 with TRBJ2-1, with D tentatively TRBD2 (5 bases). Trimming cost V 5 bases and J 8 bases, with 13 bases left between them. The CDR3 has 13 residues. Germline V gives CDR1 SGHAT, CDR2 FQNNGV. The CDR3 DNA sequence: TGTGCCAGCAGCCGCGGGTGGCGGGATGAGCAGTTCTTC. Protein product: CASSRGWRDEQFF. The full variable domain, completed using reference TRBV11-2 and TRBJ2-1, is EAGVAQSPRYKIIEKRQSVAFWCNPISGHATLYWYQQILGQGPKLLIQFQNNGVVDDSQLPKDRFSAERLKGVDSTLKIQPAKLEDSAVYLCASSRGWRDEQFFGPGTRLTVL.

This clonotype was observed many times. J is TRBJ2-1 and V is TRBV5-1; the match to TRBD1 covers 9 bases. CDR1 is SGHRS, CDR2 YFSETQ, per germline. The CDR3 runs to 15 residues. V lost 1 base to trimming and J lost 9 bases; unmatched junction nucleotides: 8. The CDR3 here is CASSLYRGLDGEQFF. In DNA form, the CDR3 reads TGCGCCAGCAGCTTGTACAGGGGGCTTGACGGTGAGCAGTTCTTC.

The sample holds many counts of this clonotype. The rearrangement uses TRBV7-2 and TRBJ2-7; no clear D. The V end was cut by 2 bases, the J end by 0 bases, with 8 bases between. This CDR3 spans 14 amino acids. CDR1 is SGHTA and CDR2 is FQGNSA in the germline V gene. The CDR3 region is CASSLQASSYEQYF. The CDR3 DNA follows: TGTGCCAGCAGCTTACAGGCCAGCTCCTACGAGCAGTACTTC.

This clonotype came up many times. The V call is TRBV6-5, the J call TRBJ2-7, with D tentatively TRBD1 or TRBD2 (5 bases each). This CDR3 region has 15 residues. Trimming stripped 0 bases from V and 1 base from J, with 10 bases between. Germline V gives CDR1 MNHEY, CDR2 SVGAGI. Written as DNA, the CDR3 is TGTGCCAGCAGTTACTCGGCAGAGGGGTCCTACGAGCAGTACTTC. It specifies CASSYSAEGSYEQYF.

This clonotype came up many times. This sequence joins TRBV3-1 and TRBJ2-1; 11 nucleotides line up with TRBD2. Germline assignment: CDR1 LGHDT and CDR2 YNNKEL (reference sequence). The CDR3 runs 13 residues. V trimming: 3 bases; J trimming: 15 bases; junction bases outside the gene matches: 7. CDR3 bases: TGTGCCAGCAGCCAGGTACTAGCGGGAGAGGCGTTCTTC. The encoded protein is CASSQVLAGEAFF.